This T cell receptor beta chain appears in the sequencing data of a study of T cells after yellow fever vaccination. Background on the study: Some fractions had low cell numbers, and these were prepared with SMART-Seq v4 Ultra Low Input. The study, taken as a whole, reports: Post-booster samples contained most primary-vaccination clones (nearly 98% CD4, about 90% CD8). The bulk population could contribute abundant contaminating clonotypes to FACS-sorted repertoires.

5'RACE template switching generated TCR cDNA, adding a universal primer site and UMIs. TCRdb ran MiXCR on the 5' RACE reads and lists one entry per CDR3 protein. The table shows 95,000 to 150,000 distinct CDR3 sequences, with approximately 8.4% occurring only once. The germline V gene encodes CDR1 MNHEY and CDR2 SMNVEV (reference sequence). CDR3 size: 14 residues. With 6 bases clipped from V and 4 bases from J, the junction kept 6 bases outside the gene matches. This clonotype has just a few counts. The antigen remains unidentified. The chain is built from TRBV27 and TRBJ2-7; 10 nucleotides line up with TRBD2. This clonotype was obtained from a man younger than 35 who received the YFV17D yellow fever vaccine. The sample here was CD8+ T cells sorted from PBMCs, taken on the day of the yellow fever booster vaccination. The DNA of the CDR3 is TGTGCCAGCAGACCGGGACTAGCGATGTACGAGCAGTACGTC. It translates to CASRPGLAMYEQYV.